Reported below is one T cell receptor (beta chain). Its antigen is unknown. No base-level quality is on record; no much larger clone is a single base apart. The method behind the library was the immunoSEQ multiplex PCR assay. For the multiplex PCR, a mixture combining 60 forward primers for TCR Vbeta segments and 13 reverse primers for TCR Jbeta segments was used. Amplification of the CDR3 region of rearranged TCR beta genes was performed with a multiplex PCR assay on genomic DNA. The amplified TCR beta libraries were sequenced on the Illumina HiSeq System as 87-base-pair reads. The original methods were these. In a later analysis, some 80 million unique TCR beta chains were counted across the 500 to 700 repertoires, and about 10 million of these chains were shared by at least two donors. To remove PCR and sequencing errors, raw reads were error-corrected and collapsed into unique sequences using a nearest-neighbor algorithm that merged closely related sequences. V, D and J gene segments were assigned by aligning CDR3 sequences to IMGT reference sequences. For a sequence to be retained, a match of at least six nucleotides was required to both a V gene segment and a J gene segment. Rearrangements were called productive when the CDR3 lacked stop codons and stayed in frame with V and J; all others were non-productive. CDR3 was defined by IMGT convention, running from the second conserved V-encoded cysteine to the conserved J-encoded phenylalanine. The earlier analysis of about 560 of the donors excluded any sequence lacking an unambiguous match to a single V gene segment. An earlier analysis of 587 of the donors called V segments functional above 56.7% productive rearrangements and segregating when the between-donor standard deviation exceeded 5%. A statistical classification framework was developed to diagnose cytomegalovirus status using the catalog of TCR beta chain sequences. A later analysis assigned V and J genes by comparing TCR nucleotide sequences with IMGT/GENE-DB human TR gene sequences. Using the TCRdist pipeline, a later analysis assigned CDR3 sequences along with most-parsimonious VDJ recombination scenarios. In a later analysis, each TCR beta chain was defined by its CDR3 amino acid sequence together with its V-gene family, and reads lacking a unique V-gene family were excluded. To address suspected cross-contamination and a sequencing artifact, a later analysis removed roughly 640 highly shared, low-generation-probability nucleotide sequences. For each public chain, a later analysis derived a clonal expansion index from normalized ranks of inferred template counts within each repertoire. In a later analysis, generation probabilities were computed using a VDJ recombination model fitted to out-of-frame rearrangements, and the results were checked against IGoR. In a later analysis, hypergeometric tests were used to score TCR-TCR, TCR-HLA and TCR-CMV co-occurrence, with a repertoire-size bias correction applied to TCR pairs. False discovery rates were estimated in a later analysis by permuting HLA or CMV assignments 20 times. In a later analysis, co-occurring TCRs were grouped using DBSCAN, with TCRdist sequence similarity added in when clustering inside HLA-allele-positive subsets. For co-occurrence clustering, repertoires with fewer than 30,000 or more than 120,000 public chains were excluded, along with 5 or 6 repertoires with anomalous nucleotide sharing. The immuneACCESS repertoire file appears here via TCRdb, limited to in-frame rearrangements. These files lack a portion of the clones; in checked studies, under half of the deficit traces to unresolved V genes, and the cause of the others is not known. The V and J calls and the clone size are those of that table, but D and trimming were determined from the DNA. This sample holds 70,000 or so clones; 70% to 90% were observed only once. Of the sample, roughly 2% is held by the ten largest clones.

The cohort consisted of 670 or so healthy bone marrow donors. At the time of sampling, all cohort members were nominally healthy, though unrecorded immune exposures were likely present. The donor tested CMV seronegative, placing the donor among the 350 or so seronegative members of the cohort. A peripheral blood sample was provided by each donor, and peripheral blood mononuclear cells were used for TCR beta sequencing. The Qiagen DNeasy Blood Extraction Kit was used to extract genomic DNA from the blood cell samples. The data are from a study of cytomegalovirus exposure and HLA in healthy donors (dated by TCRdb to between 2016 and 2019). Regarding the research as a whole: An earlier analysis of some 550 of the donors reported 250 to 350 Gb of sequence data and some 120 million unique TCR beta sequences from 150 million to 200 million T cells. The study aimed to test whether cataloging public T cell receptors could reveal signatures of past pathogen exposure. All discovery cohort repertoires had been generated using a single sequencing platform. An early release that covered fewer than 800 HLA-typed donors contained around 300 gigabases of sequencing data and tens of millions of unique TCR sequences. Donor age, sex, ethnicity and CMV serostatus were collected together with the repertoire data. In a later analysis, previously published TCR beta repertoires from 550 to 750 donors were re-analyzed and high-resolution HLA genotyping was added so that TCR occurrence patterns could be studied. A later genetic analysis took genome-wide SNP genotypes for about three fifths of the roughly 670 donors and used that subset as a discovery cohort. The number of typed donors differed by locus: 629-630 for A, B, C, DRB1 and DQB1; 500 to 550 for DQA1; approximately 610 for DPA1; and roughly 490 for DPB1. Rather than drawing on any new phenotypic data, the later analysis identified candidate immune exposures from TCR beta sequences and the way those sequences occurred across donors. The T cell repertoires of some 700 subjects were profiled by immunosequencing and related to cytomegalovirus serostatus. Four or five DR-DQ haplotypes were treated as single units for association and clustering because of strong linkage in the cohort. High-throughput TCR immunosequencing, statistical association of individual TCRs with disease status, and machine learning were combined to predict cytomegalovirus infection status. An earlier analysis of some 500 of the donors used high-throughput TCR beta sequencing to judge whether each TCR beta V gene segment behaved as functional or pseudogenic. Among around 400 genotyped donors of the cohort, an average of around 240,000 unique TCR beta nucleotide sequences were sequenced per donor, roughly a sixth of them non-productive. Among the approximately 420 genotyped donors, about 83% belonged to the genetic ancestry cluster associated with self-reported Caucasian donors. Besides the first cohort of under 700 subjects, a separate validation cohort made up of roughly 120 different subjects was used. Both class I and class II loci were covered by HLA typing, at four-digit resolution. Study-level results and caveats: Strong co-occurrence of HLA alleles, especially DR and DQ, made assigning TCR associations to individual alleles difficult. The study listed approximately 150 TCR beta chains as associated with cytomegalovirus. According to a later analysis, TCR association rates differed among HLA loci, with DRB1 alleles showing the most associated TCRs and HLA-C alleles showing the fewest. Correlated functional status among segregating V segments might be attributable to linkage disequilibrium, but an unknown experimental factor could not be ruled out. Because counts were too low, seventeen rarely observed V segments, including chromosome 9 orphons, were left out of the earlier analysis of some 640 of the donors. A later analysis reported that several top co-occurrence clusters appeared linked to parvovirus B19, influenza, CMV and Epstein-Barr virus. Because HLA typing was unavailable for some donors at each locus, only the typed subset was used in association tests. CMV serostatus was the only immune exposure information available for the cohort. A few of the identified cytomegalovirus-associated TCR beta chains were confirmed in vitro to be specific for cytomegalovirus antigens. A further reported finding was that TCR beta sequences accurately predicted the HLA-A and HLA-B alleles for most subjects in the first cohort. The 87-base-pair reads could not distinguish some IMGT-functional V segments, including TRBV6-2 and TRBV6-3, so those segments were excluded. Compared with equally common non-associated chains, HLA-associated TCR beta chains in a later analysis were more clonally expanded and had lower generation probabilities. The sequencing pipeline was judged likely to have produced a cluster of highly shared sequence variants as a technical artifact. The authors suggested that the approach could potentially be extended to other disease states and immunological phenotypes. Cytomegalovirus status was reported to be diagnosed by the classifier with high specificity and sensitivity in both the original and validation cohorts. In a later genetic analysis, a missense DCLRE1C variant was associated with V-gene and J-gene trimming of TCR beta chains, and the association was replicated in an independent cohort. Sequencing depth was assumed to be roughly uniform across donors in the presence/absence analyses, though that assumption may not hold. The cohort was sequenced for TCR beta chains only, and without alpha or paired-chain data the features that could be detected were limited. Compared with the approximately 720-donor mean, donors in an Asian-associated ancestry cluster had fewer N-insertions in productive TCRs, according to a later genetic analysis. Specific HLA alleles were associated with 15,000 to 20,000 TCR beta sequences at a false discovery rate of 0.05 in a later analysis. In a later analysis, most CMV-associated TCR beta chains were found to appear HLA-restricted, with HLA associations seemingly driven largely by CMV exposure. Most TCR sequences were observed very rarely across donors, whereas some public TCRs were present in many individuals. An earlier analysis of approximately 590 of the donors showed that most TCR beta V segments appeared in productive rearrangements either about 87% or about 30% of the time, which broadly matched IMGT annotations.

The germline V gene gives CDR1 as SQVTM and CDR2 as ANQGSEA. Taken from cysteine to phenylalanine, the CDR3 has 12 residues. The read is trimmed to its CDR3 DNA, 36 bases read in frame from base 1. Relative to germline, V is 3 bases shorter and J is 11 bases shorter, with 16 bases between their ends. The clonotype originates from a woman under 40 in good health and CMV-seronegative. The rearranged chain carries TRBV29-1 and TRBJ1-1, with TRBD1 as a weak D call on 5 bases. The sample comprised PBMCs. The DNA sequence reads TGCAGCGTTGAGATTGGGGGAGGGTATGCTTTCTTT. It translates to CSVEIGGGYAFF.